This TCR beta chain was found in a study of control samples from healthy donors and cancer patients. Germline values: CDR1 MDHEN, CDR2 SYDVKM. This CDR3 contains 13 residues. Trimming shortened V by 3 bases and J by 4 bases, and 7 bases separated the two germline ends. Data came from immunoSEQ multiplex PCR; TCRdb stores just in-frame clones and leaves some out. The sample includes some 54,000 clones, 95% to 97% of them seen just once. The origin of this receptor is a woman aged 25 to 39 in good health. The rearrangement uses TRBV28 and TRBJ2-1; D possibly uses TRBD1 or TRBD2 (5 bases each). Source material: blood. The CDR3 coding sequence is TGTGCCAGCAGTTTTGGGGGTTACAATGAGCAGTTCTTC. Protein: CASSFGGYNEQFF.